The 5 T cell receptor beta chains presented below share a single source sample, sequenced in a study of blood T cell repertoires in COVID-19. Repertoires were generated with immunoSEQ multiplex PCR, while TCRdb's copy carries only in-frame clones and drops some. Of 40,000 or so clones listed, approximately 91% are singletons. The sequenced material came from peripheral blood. These receptors were collected from a human donor in a cohort sampled during active COVID-19.

The V call is TRBV14, the J call TRBJ1-3, with D perhaps TRBD1 (5 bases). The CDR3 loop spans 18 amino acids. V lost 4 bases to trimming and J lost 0 bases, with 19 bases between them. The germline V gene has CDR1 SGHDN and CDR2 FVKESK. Written as DNA, the CDR3 is TGTGCCAGCAGCCCTAAAGGAGACAGTGCTAACTCTGGAAACACCATATATTTT. Its translation: CASSPKGDSANSGNTIYF.

This chain links TRBV5-8 with TRBJ1-4, with D maybe TRBD1 (6 bases). The length of the CDR3 is 15 residues. Trimming stripped 4 bases from V and 6 bases from J, with 16 bases between. CDR1 is SGHTS and CDR2 is YDEGEE in the germline V gene. The CDR3 DNA is TGTGCCAGCAGCCCTCCAGGGGCTTTGGATGAAAAACTGTTTTTT. Translation gives CASSPPGALDEKLFF.

About this clone itself: The CDR3 carries no conserved terminal phenylalanine or tryptophan, so it likely arises from a read error. No DNA is shown, since the ends of the CDR3 on it are uncertain; the CDR3 is the one TCRdb lists. The chain combines TRBV21-1 with TRBJ2-7; TRBD1 reflects the table's D call only, with no check against the DNA. TRBV21-1 is listed as a pseudogene. The CDR3 numbers 10 amino acids, ends counted. The CDR3 region is CASSPRTEHL.

The chain joins TRBV19 to TRBJ1-2, with D unresolved. The CDR3 runs 14 residues. Trimming took 6 bases from V and 3 from J, leaving 14 bases between them. CDR1 and CDR2 (germline): LNHDA, SQIVND (reference sequence). CDR3 residues: CASSPAAVDYGYTF. DNA for the CDR3: TGTGCCAGTAGCCCAGCGGCGGTGGACTATGGCTACACCTTC.

The chain carries TRBV5-1 and TRBJ1-1; tentatively, D is TRBD1 (6 bases). V was pared by 0 bases and J by 9 bases, with 18 bases between. This CDR3 region has 15 residues. The V gene's germline CDR1 is SGHRS and CDR2 YFSETQ. This chain's CDR3 is CASSLAPAGAVQAFF. CDR3 DNA: TGCGCCAGCAGCTTGGCCCCGGCGGGGGCGGTCCAAGCTTTCTTT. Full variable domain (outside the CDR3, taken from reference TRBV5-1 and TRBJ1-1): KAGVTQTPRYLIKTRGQQVTLSCSPISGHRSVSWYQQTPGQGLQFLFEYFSETQRNKGNFPGRFSGRQFSNSRSEMNVSTLELGDSALYLCASSLAPAGAVQAFFGQGTRLTVV.